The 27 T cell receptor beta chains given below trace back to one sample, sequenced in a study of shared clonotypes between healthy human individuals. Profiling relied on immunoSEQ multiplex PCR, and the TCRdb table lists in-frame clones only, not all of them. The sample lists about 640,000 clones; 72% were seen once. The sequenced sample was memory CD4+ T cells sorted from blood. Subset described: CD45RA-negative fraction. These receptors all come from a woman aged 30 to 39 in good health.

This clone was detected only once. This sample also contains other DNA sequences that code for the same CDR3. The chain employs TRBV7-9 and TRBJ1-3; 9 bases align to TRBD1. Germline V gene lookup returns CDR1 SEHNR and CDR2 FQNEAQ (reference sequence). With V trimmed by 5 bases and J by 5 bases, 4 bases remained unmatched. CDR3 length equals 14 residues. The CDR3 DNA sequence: TGTGCCAGCAGCCTGGGACAGGGACGAAACACCATATATTTT. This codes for CASSLGQGRNTIYF.

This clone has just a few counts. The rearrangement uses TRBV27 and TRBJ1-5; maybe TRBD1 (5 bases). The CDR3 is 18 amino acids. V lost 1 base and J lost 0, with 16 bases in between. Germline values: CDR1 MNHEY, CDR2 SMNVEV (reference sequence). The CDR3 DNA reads TGTGCCAGCAGTTTATACCTCCGGGGGTCGAGTAGCAATCAGCCCCAGCATTTT. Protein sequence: CASSLYLRGSSSNQPQHF.

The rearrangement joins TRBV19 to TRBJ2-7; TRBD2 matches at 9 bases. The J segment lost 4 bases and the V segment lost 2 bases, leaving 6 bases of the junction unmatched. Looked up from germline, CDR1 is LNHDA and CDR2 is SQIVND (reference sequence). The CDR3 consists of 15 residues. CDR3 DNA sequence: TGTGCCAGTAGTATACGGCGGGAGGGCCGATACGAGCAGTACTTC. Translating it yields CASSIRREGRYEQYF.

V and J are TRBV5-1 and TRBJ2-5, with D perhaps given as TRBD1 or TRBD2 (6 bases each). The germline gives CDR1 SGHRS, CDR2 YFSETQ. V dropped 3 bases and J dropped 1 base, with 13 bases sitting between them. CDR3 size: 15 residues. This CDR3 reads CASSSFGGFQETQYF. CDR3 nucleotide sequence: TGCGCCAGCAGCTCGTTCGGGGGCTTCCAAGAGACCCAGTACTTC.

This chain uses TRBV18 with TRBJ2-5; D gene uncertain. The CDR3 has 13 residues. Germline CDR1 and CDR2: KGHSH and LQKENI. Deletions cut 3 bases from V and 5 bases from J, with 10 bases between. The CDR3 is CASSPPAEETQYF. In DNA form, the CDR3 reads TGTGCCAGCTCACCCCCGGCGGAGGAGACCCAGTACTTC.

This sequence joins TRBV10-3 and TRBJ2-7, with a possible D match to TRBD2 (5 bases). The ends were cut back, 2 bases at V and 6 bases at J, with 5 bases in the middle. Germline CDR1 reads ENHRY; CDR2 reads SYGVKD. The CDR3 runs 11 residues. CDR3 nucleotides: TGTGCCATCAGTGAGGGGAGCGAGCAGTACTTC. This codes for CAISEGSEQYF.

The CDR3 DNA reads as TGTGCCATCAAGCTAGCGGGAGAAGATACGCAGTATTTT. Translating gives CAIKLAGEDTQYF. The rearrangement links TRBV10-3 to TRBJ2-3; 10 positions match TRBD2. Losses at the gene ends were 7 bases for V and 5 bases for J; bases not matched to a gene: 3. Germline CDR1 ENHRY, CDR2 SYGVKD. The CDR3 is 13 residues long.

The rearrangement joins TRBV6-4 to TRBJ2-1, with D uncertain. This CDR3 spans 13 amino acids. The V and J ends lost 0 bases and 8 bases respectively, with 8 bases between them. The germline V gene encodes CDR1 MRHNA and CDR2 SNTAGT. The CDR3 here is CASSDSNTHEQFF. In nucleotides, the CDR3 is TGTGCCAGCAGTGACTCGAATACGCATGAGCAGTTCTTC.

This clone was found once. CDR3 DNA sequence: TGTGCCAGCAGTTTGGGGGAGGCCTCCTACGAGCAGTACTTC. Translated: CASSLGEASYEQYF. The rearrangement uses TRBV2 and TRBJ2-7; TRBD2 might be the D (6 bases). V lost 5 bases, J lost 0 bases, and 11 bases lay in between. The CDR3 spans 14 residues. The germline CDR1 and CDR2 sequences are SNHLY and FYNNEI.

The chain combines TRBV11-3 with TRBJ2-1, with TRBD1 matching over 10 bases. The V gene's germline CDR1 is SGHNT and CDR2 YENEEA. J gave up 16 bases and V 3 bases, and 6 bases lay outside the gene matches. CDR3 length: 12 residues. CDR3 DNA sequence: TGTGCCAGCAGCTTTGCCGGGACAGGGGTTTTCTTC. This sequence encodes CASSFAGTGVFF.

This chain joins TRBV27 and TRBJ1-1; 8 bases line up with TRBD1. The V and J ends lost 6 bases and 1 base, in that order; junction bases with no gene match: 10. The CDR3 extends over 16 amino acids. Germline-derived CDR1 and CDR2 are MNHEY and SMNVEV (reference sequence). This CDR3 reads CASRPDRGNRNTEAFF. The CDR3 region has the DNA TGTGCCAGCAGGCCAGACAGGGGTAACAGGAACACTGAAGCTTTCTTT.

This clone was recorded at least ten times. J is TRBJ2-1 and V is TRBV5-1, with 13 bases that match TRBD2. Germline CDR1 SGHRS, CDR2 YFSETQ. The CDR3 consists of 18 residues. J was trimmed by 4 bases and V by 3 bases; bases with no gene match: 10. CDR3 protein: CASSSLAGGPIGYNEQFF. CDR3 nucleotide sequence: TGCGCCAGCAGCTCACTAGCGGGAGGGCCAATTGGGTACAATGAGCAGTTCTTC.

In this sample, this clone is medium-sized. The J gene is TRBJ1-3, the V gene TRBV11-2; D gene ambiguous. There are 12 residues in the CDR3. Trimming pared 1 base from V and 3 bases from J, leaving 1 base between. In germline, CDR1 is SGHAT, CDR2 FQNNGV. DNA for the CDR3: TGTGCCAGCAGCTTAGGTGGAAACACCATATATTTT. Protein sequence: CASSLGGNTIYF.

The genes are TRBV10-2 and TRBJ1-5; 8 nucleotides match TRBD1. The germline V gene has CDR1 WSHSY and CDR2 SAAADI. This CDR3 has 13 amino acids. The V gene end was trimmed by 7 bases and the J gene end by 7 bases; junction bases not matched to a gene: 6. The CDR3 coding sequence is TGCGCCAGCAAGGACAGGGTATGGCAGCCCCAGCATTTT. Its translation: CASKDRVWQPQHF.

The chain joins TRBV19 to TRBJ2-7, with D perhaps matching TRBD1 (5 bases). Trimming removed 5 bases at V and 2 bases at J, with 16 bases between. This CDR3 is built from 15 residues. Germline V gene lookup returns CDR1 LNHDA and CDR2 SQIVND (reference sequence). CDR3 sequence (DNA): TGTGCCAGTAGTCCCGCCGACAGTTACACCTACGAGCAGTACTTC. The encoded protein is CASSPADSYTYEQYF.

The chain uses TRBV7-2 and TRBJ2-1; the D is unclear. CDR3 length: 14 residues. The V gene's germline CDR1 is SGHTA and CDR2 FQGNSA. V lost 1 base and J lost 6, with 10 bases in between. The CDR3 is CASSLGWAANEQFF. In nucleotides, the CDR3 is TGTGCCAGCAGCTTAGGGTGGGCGGCCAATGAGCAGTTCTTC.

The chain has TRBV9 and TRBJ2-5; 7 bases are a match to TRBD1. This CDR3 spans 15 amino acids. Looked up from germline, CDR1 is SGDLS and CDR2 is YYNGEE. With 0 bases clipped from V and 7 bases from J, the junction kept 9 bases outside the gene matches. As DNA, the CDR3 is TGTGCCAGCAGCGTAGGGGACAGTGAATCGCGGACCCAGTACTTC. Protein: CASSVGDSESRTQYF.

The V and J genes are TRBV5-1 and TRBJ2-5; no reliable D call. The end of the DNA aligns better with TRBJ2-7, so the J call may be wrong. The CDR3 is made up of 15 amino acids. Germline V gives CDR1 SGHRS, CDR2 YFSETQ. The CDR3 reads CASSLVGTGSYEQYF. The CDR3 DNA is TGCGCCAGCAGCTTGGTGGGCACGGGCTCCTACGAGCAGTACTTC.

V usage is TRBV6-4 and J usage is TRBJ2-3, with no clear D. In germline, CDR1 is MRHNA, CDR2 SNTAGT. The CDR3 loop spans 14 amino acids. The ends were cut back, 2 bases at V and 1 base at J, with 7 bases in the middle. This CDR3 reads CASSDGLRTDTQYF. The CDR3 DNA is TGTGCCAGCAGTGACGGGCTCCGCACAGATACGCAGTATTTT.

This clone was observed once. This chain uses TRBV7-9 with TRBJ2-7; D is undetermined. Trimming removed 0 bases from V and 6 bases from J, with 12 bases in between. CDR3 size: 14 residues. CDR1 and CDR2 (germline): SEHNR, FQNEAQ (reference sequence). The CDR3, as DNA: TGTGCCAGCAGCTTAGCGGGGAATTCCCGCGAGCAGTACTTC. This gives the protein CASSLAGNSREQYF.

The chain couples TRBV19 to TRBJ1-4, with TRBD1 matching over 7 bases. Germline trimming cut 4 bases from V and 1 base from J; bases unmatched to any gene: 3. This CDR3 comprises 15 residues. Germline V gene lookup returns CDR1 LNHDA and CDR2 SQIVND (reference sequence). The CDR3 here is CASSKDRRTNEKLFF. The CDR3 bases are TGTGCCAGTAGTAAGGACAGGCGAACTAATGAAAAACTGTTTTTT.

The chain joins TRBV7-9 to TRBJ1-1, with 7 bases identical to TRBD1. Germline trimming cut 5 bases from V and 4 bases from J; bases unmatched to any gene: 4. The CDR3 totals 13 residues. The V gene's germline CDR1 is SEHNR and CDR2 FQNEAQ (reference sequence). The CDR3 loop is CASSPTGVTEAFF. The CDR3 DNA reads TGTGCCAGCAGCCCAACAGGGGTCACTGAAGCTTTCTTT.

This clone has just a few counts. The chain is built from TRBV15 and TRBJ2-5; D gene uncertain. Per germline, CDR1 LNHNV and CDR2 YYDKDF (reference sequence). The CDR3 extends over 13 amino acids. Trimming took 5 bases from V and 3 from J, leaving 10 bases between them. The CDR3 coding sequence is TGTGCCACCAGCTCTCGACGGGAAGAGACCCAGTACTTC. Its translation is CATSSRREETQYF.

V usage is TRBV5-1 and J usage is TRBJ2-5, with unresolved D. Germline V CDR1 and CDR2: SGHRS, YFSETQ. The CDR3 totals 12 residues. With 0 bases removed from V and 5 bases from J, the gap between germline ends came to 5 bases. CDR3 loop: CASSLDLETQYF. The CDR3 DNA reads TGCGCCAGCAGCTTGGATTTGGAGACCCAGTACTTC.

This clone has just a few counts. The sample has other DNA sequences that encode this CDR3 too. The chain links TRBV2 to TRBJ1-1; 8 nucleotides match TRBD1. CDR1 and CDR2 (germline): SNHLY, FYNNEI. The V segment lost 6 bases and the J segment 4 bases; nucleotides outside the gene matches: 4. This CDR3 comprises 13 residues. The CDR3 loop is CASRDRGRTEAFF. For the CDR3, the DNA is TGTGCCAGCAGAGACAGGGGTCGCACTGAAGCTTTCTTT.

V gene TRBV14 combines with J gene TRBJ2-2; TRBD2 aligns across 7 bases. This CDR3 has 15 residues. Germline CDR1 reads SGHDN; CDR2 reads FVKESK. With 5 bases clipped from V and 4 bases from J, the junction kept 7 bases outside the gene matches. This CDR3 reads CASSGRAGSTGELFF. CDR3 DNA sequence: TGTGCCAGCAGCGGGCGAGCGGGAAGCACCGGGGAGCTGTTTTTT.

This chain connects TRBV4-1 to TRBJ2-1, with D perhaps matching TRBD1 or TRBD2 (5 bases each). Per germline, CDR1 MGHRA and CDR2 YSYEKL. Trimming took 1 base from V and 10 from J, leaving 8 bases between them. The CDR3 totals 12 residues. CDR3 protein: CASSQVRGEQFF. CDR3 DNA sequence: TGCGCCAGCAGCCAAGTCCGGGGCGAGCAGTTCTTC.